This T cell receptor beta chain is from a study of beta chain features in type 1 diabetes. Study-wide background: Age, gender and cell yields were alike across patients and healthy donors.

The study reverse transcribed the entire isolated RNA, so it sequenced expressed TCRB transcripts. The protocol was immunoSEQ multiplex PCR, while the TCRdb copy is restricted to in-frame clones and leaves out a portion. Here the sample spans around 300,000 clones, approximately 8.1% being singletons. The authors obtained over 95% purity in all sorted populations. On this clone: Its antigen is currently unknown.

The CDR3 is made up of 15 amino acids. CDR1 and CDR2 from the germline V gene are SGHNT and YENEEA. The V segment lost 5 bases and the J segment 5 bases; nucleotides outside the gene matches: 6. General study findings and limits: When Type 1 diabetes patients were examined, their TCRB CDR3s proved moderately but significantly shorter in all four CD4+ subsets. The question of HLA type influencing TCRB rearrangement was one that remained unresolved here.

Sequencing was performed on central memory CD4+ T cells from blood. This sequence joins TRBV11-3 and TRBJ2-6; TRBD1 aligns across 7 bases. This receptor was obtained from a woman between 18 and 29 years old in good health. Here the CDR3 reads CASSPQTGRANVLTF. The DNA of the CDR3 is TGTGCCAGCAGCCCGCAGACAGGGAGGGCCAACGTCCTGACTTTC.